This is a list of T cell receptor beta chains from one sample in a study of OX40 agonist ivuxolimab in advanced cancers. Assay: immunoSEQ multiplex PCR; the TCRdb copy retains only in-frame clones and omits some. The top ten clones hold 45% to 60% of a sample with about 20,000 clones, about four fifths of them seen once. Source: CD4+ or CD8+ T cells sorted from blood, taken in a trial of the OX40 agonist ivuxolimab. The receptors shown here come from an adult with an advanced solid tumor such as melanoma, head and neck, liver or kidney cancer. Both conserved end residues are part of each CDR3. D genes are given only for firm matches. The size field is filled for only some rows; it gives once, few, many or a size class.

>-|TRBV7-3|12|-|TRBJ2-7
CASSHPRYEQYF
TGTGCCAGCAGCCATCCTCGCTACGAGCAGTACTTC
>-|TRBV5-1|14|-|TRBJ2-7
CASSLDRVNNEQYF
TGCGCCAGCAGCTTGGACAGGGTTAATAACGAGCAGTACTTC
>once|TRBV2|12|-|TRBJ1-4
CASSDAQLFLFF
TGTGCCAGCAGTGATGCTCAATTATTCCTGTTTTTT
>-|TRBV4-1|13|-|TRBJ2-2
CASSQDRGGELFF
TGCGCCAGCAGCCAAGATCGAGGCGGGGAGCTGTTTTTT
>once|TRBV7-3|16|TRBD2|TRBJ2-1
CASSSRTSGGAVEQFF
TGTGCCAGCAGCTCCCGGACTAGCGGGGGGGCTGTTGAGCAGTTCTTC
>-|TRBV7-8|14|TRBD2|TRBJ2-7
CASSGGLVGYEQYF
TGTGCCAGCAGCGGAGGACTAGTAGGGTACGAGCAGTACTTC
>-|TRBV19|15|-|TRBJ2-7
CASSIADSQTYEQYF
TGTGCCAGTAGTATCGCGGACAGCCAAACCTACGAGCAGTACTTC
>-|TRBV19|14|-|TRBJ2-3
CASSIGASTDTQYF
TGTGCCAGTAGTATAGGCGCTAGCACAGATACGCAGTATTTT
>once|TRBV11-2|17|-|TRBJ1-1
CASSLDGPQGYRPEAFF
TGTGCCAGCAGCTTAGATGGGCCCCAGGGATACCGACCTGAAGCTTTCTTT
>-|TRBV9|15|TRBD2|TRBJ2-1
CASSGGLAGYNEQFF
TGTGCCAGCAGCGGAGGACTAGCGGGGTACAATGAGCAGTTCTTC
>-|TRBV29-1|10|-|TRBJ1-2
CSLAGYGYTF
TGCAGCCTGGCGGGGTATGGCTACACCTTC
>once|TRBV27|13|-|TRBJ2-7
CASSPGVSYEQYF
TGTGCCAGCAGCCCGGGGGTCAGCTACGAGCAGTACTTC
>-|TRBV23-1|13|TRBD1|TRBJ2-7
CASRLQGAYEQYF
TGCGCCAGCAGACTCCAGGGGGCTTACGAGCAGTACTTC
>-|TRBV7-9|14|-|TRBJ1-2
CASSLAQGGYGYTF
TGTGCCAGCAGCTTAGCGCAAGGGGGATATGGCTACACCTTC
>-|TRBV28|20|TRBD1|TRBJ1-2
CASSLLSGTTGAVYNYGYTF
TGTGCCAGCAGTTTACTCTCAGGGACGACAGGGGCGGTTTATAACTATGGCTACACCTTC
>-|TRBV7-3|17|TRBD2|TRBJ2-2
CASSLRLAGARTGELFF
TGTGCCAGCAGCCTAAGGCTAGCGGGGGCGAGGACCGGGGAGCTGTTTTTT
>-|TRBV14|16|TRBD1|TRBJ1-2
CASSQDMTGGGYGYTF
TGTGCCAGCAGCCAAGATATGACAGGGGGAGGTTATGGCTACACCTTC
>once|TRBV28|13|-|TRBJ2-5
CASRQGGGETQYF
TGTGCCAGCAGGCAGGGGGGGGGAGAGACCCAGTACTTC
>-|TRBV6-1|14|-|TRBJ2-7
CASNSLVGAYEQYF
TGTGCCAGCAACAGCCTGGTAGGGGCCTACGAGCAGTACTTC
>few|TRBV9|15|-|TRBJ2-3
CASSELTGTADTQYF
TGTGCCAGCAGCGAGTTAACAGGGACCGCAGATACGCAGTATTTT
>-|TRBV5-6|12|-|TRBJ1-3
CASSLWGGTIYF
TGTGCCAGCAGCTTGTGGGGTGGCACCATATATTTT
>-|TRBV5-1|12|-|TRBJ2-7
CASTEGGYEQYF
TGCGCCAGCACCGAGGGCGGCTACGAGCAGTACTTC
>-|TRBV27|11|-|TRBJ2-3
CAAQTPDTQYF
TGTGCCGCCCAGACGCCAGATACGCAGTATTTT
>-|TRBV6-5|14|-|TRBJ1-5
CASSLRAGDQPQHF
TGTGCCAGCAGTCTCCGGGCCGGGGATCAGCCCCAGCATTTT
>-|TRBV11-2|13|-|TRBJ2-5
CASRELAGETQYF
TGTGCCAGCAGGGAACTAGCCGGGGAGACCCAGTACTTC
>-|TRBV28|15|TRBD1|TRBJ1-1
CASSLLGTANTEAFF
TGTGCCAGCAGTTTATTGGGGACAGCGAACACTGAAGCTTTCTTT
>once|TRBV21-1|16|-|TRBJ2-7
CASSKSSTGAKDEQYF
TGTGCCAGCAGCAAATCGTCGACAGGGGCAAAGGACGAGCAGTACTTC
>-|TRBV28|12|-|TRBJ1-4
CASSLSREKLFF
TGTGCCAGCAGTTTGTCAAGGGAAAAACTGTTTTTT
>-|TRBV6-1|13|TRBD1|TRBJ1-2
CASGSTGSYGYTF
TGTGCCAGCGGATCGACAGGGTCCTATGGCTACACCTTC
>-|TRBV5-1|14|-|TRBJ2-5
CASTTVGTQETQYF
TGCGCCAGCACGACCGTGGGGACCCAAGAGACCCAGTACTTC
>-|TRBV13|15|-|TRBJ1-6
CASSAVSLDNSPLHF
TGTGCCAGCAGTGCGGTCAGTTTGGATAATTCACCCCTCCACTTT
>once|TRBV19|13|-|TRBJ1-1
CASKPGFNTEAFF
TGTGCCAGTAAACCGGGCTTTAACACTGAAGCTTTCTTT
>-|TRBV2|12|-|TRBJ2-7
CASSEGTPEQYF
TGTGCCAGCAGTGAAGGAACTCCCGAGCAGTACTTC
>-|TRBV7-2|17|TRBD2|TRBJ2-7
CASSLDWGGSRTYEQYF
TGTGCCAGCAGCTTAGACTGGGGGGGGAGTAGGACCTACGAGCAGTACTTC
>-|TRBV6-5|12|-|TRBJ2-5
CASSYSGETQYF
TGTGCCAGCAGTTACTCTGGGGAGACCCAGTACTTC
>-|TRBV2|13|-|TRBJ2-2
CASKSGGPGELFF
TGTGCCAGCAAATCTGGAGGCCCCGGGGAGCTGTTTTTT
>-|TRBV10-2|16|-|TRBJ1-5
CASSESQGQFNQPQHF
TGCGCCAGCAGTGAGTCCCAAGGACAGTTCAATCAGCCCCAGCATTTT
>-|TRBV9|15|-|TRBJ2-2
CASSVGISRSGELFF
TGTGCCAGCAGCGTAGGAATCAGCCGTTCCGGGGAGCTGTTTTTT
>-|TRBV10-3|12|-|TRBJ1-2
CAISGGDRGYTF
TGTGCCATCTCTGGTGGGGACCGTGGCTACACCTTC
>-|TRBV30|16|-|TRBJ2-2
CAVAKGLHLNTGELFF
TGTGCCGTGGCTAAGGGGCTTCACTTGAACACCGGGGAGCTGTTTTTT
>-|TRBV6-5|15|-|TRBJ2-1
CASSYSKVSYNEQFF
TGTGCCAGCAGTTACTCGAAGGTGTCCTACAATGAGCAGTTCTTC
>-|TRBV7-2|14|-|TRBJ2-7
CASSSTPSSYEQYF
TGTGCCAGCAGCTCCACCCCCAGCTCCTACGAGCAGTACTTC
>-|TRBV29-1|13|-|TRBJ2-7
CSVVSQSSYEQYF
TGCAGCGTTGTTAGTCAGTCCTCCTACGAGCAGTACTTC
>few|TRBV5-4|17|-|TRBJ1-6
CASRPGGPGLSSGALHF
TGTGCCAGCAGACCAGGCGGGCCGGGGCTATCCAGCGGTGCCCTCCACTTT
>few|TRBV6-1|13|TRBD1|TRBJ2-7
CASREPGQDEQYF
TGTGCCAGCAGGGAACCTGGACAGGACGAGCAGTACTTC
>-|TRBV19|14|-|TRBJ2-3
CASTLTIAADTQYF
TGTGCCAGTACCTTAACCATTGCAGCAGATACGCAGTATTTT
>few|TRBV7-2|16|TRBD2|TRBJ2-7
CASSEPGGERSYEQYF
TGTGCCAGCAGCGAACCCGGGGGGGAACGCTCCTACGAGCAGTACTTC
>few|TRBV9|13|-|TRBJ1-1
CASSEDGNTEAFF
TGTGCCAGCAGCGAGGACGGGAACACTGAAGCTTTCTTT
>once|TRBV13|16|-|TRBJ2-7
CASSNLQGPLSYEQYF
TGTGCCAGCAGCAACCTCCAAGGGCCCCTCAGTTACGAGCAGTACTTC